Below are 10 T cell receptor beta chains sequenced from a single sample in a study of CD4 T cells in relation to SARS-CoV-2 and coronaviruses (dated by TCRdb to the early 2020s). CD4+ T cells from unexposed donors were collected before the COVID-19 pandemic (2011-2018). The method behind the library was the immunoSEQ multiplex PCR assay. The clones in this table, taken by TCRdb from immuneACCESS, are in-frame only. Not every clone is retained; where verified, under half of the shortfall comes from an unresolved V gene, and the cause of the rest is unknown. The sample yields some 64,000 clones; about 94% were counted once. The ten top clones hold around 0.13% of the sample. The sample consisted of naive CD4+ T cells from PBMCs. The meaning of the sample's cell subset or site label: naive CD4+ T cells isolated by negative enrichment. The receptors here all came from a human donor in good health.

V gene TRBV19 combines with J gene TRBJ1-1, with unresolved D. V was clipped by 6 bases and J by 4 bases, with 18 bases between them. The germline V gene has CDR1 LNHDA and CDR2 SQIVND (reference sequence). The CDR3 spans 15 residues. CDR3 in DNA: TGTGCCAGTAGCCAAAGGGTAGCTGGGTTCACTGAAGCTTTCTTT. Amino acid sequence: CASSQRVAGFTEAFF.

V usage is TRBV25-1 and J usage is TRBJ1-2; a possible D gene is TRBD1 (5 bases). The CDR3 has 15 residues. Germline loops: CDR1 MGHDK, CDR2 SYGVNS. V gave up 4 bases and J gave up 8 bases, with 20 bases separating them. DNA for the CDR3: TGTGCCAGCAGTGGGGAGGGGAGGGTCTTGGACGGCTACACCTTC. It translates to CASSGEGRVLDGYTF.

This chain links TRBV5-3 with TRBJ2-7, with no clear D. TRBV5-3 is an open reading frame whose function is uncertain. Trimming pared 8 bases from V and 6 bases from J, leaving 15 bases between. The CDR3 has 12 residues. CDR3 sequence: CARMGVLLEQYF. The CDR3 nucleotides are TGTGCCAGGATGGGCGTCCTCCTCGAGCAGTACTTC.

This clone was seen once. The J gene is TRBJ2-3, the V gene TRBV29-1, with 8 positions matching TRBD2. J lost 5 bases, V lost 3 bases, and 10 bases had no gene match. Per the germline V gene, CDR1 is SQVTM and CDR2 is ANQGSEA. CDR3 size: 15 residues. The CDR3 nucleotides are TGCAGCGTTGATCTACCGGGAGGGTCTGGAGATACGCAGTATTTT. Translating gives CSVDLPGGSGDTQYF.

The rearrangement joins TRBV10-2 to TRBJ2-7; 8 bases are shared with TRBD1. Germline V lookup: CDR1 WSHSY, CDR2 SAAADI. The CDR3 totals 14 residues. Unmatched junction bases numbered 8, after V lost 6 bases and J lost 4 bases. In DNA form, the CDR3 reads TGCGCCAGCAGGCACGACAGGGGAGTTTACGAGCAGTACTTC. It is translated as CASRHDRGVYEQYF.

The sample holds one count of this clone. This sequence joins TRBV12-5 and TRBJ1-2, with 7 positions matching TRBD1. This CDR3 has 17 residues. Germline lookup yields CDR1 LGHNT and CDR2 FRNRAP. Trimming removed 2 bases from V and 4 bases from J; junction bases left unmatched: 13. The CDR3 region has the DNA TGTGCTAGTGGTTTGTTTCAGGGGGTGGGAATTAGCTATGGCTACACCTTC. The encoded protein is CASGLFQGVGISYGYTF.

DNA for the CDR3: TGTGCCTGGATGTTACAGGGGGCCGGGGAGCTGTTTTTT. Translating gives CAWMLQGAGELFF. The genes are TRBV30 and TRBJ2-2, with 8 bases fitting TRBD1. CDR1 and CDR2 (germline): GTSNPN, SVGIG (reference sequence). The CDR3 runs 13 residues. The V and J ends lost 4 bases and 6 bases, in that order; junction bases with no gene match: 4.

The V and J genes are TRBV19 and TRBJ2-5; 9 bases are a match to TRBD1. CDR1 and CDR2 (germline): LNHDA, SQIVND (reference sequence). J was trimmed by 5 bases and V by 6 bases; bases with no gene match: 10. CDR3 length equals 15 residues. CDR3 residues: CASSPYHRGLETQYF. Written as DNA, the CDR3 is TGTGCCAGTAGCCCATACCACAGGGGGCTGGAGACCCAGTACTTC.

The J gene is TRBJ2-2, the V gene TRBV19, with TRBD2 identical over 15 bases. The CDR3 is 17 residues long. V lost 8 bases, J lost 5 bases, and 9 bases stayed unmatched. The germline gives CDR1 LNHDA, CDR2 SQIVND (reference sequence). The CDR3 here is CASDKGLAGGRTGELFF. The CDR3 DNA reads TGTGCCAGTGACAAAGGACTAGCGGGGGGGAGGACCGGGGAGCTGTTTTTT.

The chain links TRBV5-1 to TRBJ2-3; 8 nucleotides align to TRBD2. Per the germline V gene, CDR1 is SGHRS and CDR2 is YFSETQ. There are 16 residues in the CDR3. The V and J ends lost 4 bases and 0 bases, in that order; junction bases with no gene match: 7. CDR3 loop: CASSAGLAVSTDTQYF. In DNA form, the CDR3 reads TGCGCCAGCAGCGCCGGACTAGCTGTTAGCACAGATACGCAGTATTTT.